Presented here are 6 T cell receptor beta chains from one specimen sequenced in a study of shared clonotypes between healthy human individuals. Assay: immunoSEQ multiplex PCR; the TCRdb copy retains only in-frame clones and omits some. The sample includes roughly 1 million clones, about 84% of them seen just once. Material: memory CD4+ T cells from PBMCs. Subset indicated: CD45RA-negative fraction. The receptors shown here come from a man between 18 and 29 years old in good health. Some clones in this sample may be carry-over from other donors' samples.

The V and J genes are TRBV5-1 and TRBJ2-4; D possibly corresponds to TRBD1 (6 bases). In germline, CDR1 is SGHRS, CDR2 YFSETQ. CDR3 length: 14 residues. Trimming stripped 4 bases from V and 7 bases from J, with 15 bases between. The CDR3, as DNA: TGCGCCAGCAGCCAGACAGGTAGTGTGAACATTCAGTACTTC. Its protein is CASSQTGSVNIQYF.

The chain has TRBV5-1 and TRBJ2-2; 9 positions match TRBD2. This CDR3 region has 17 residues. In germline, CDR1 is SGHRS, CDR2 YFSETQ. V shed 3 bases and J 3 bases; nucleotides not matched to a gene: 9. The CDR3 is CASSSAGLAGYTGELFF. CDR3 in DNA: TGCGCCAGCAGCTCCGCGGGTCTAGCGGGATACACCGGGGAGCTGTTTTTT.

This clone was seen only once. The rearrangement links TRBV7-2 to TRBJ2-7; maybe TRBD2 (5 bases). The CDR3 contains 11 residues. V lost 5 bases and J lost 6, with 8 bases in between. Germline CDR1 reads SGHTA; CDR2 reads FQGNSA. The CDR3 protein is CASSRGGEQYF. In nucleotides, the CDR3 is TGTGCCAGCAGCCGTGGAGGCGAGCAGTACTTC.

V and J are TRBV19 and TRBJ2-7, with D perhaps assigned TRBD1 or TRBD2 (5 bases each). The CDR3 length is 12 residues. V was shortened by 9 bases and J by 1 base, with 10 bases between the two germline ends. Germline CDR1 reads LNHDA; CDR2 reads SQIVND (reference sequence). The CDR3 sequence: CASGAGSYEQYF. CDR3 in DNA: TGTGCCAGCGGGGCAGGGTCCTACGAGCAGTACTTC.

This sequence joins TRBV7-9 and TRBJ1-1; tentatively, D is TRBD1 (5 bases). This CDR3 has 16 residues. Germline V gene sequence: CDR1 SEHNR, CDR2 FQNEAQ (reference sequence). V was clipped by 1 base and J by 6 bases, with 18 bases between them. In nucleotides, the CDR3 is TGTGCCAGCAGCTTAGGTAGTGTCAGGGACGGCGCTGAAGCTTTCTTT. Amino acids: CASSLGSVRDGAEAFF. The full variable domain, rest sourced from reference TRBV7-9 and TRBJ1-1, is DTGVSQNPRHKITKRGQNVTFRCDPISEHNRLYWYRQTLGQGPEFLTYFQNEAQLEKSRLLSDRFSAERPKGSFSTLEIQRTEQGDSAMYLCASSLGSVRDGAEAFFGQGTRLTVV.

V and J are TRBV10-3 and TRBJ2-1, with D hard to call. This CDR3 has 16 amino acids. Looked up from germline, CDR1 is ENHRY and CDR2 is SYGVKD. V was cut by 2 bases and J by 10 bases, with 21 bases left in between. CDR3 protein: CAISENEATGPGEQFF. In DNA form, the CDR3 reads TGTGCCATCAGTGAGAACGAGGCCACTGGGCCCGGGGAGCAGTTCTTC.